This T cell receptor beta chain comes out of a study of post-analysis software for immune sequencing data. Study results and limitations: Significantly lower normalized Chao1 diversity was found in patients with multiple sclerosis relative to controls. Patients showed TRBV5-6, TRBV5-1 and TRBV20-1 among four to six TRBV segments more frequent than in controls.

Only one count was recorded for this clonotype. The target antigen is unknown. This CDR3 contains 16 residues. The trim removed 0 bases at V and 5 bases at J, leaving 9 bases unmatched. Germline CDR1 and CDR2: LGHNA and YNFKEQ. Every TCR beta cDNA library bore unique molecular identifiers. A single record per CDR3 protein comes from TCRdb applying MiXCR to the PCR reads. Counted here are roughly 430,000 distinct CDR3 sequences, 30% to 40% occurring once; the ten biggest clones make up approximately 7.6%. V gene TRBV4-2 combines with J gene TRBJ1-1; 7 nucleotides agree with TRBD1. The sample was blood. The source is a girl aged 2-10 years with multiple sclerosis. For the CDR3, the DNA is TGTGCCAGCAGCCAAGAAGAATGGGTCAGGGGGACTGAAGCTTTCTTT. As protein: CASSQEEWVRGTEAFF.